What follows are 13 T cell receptor beta chains derived from one specimen sequenced in a study of glioma-infiltrating T cells. Amplification of TCR alpha and beta CDR3 regions from RNA used iRepertoire nested multiplex PCR. TCRdb re-called the multiplex PCR reads through MiXCR, storing one row per CDR3 protein. The table shows roughly 350,000 distinct CDR3 sequences, with roughly two fifths occurring only once. Material: glioma tissue, nonneoplastic brain tissue, or PBMCs (not recorded which). These receptors all come from a human donor with low-grade glioma or glioblastoma, undergoing nonglioma brain surgery, or in good health (not recorded which).

V usage is TRBV2 and J usage is TRBJ1-2; the D gene is possibly TRBD1 (5 bases). Germline V gene sequence: CDR1 SNHLY, CDR2 FYNNEI. The V gene lost 6 bases and the J gene lost 3 bases, with 17 bases spanning the gap. The CDR3 length is 15 residues. In DNA, the CDR3 is TGTGCCAGCAGCGAACCCTTTACAGGCGACTATGGCTACACCTTC. Translation: CASSEPFTGDYGYTF.

In its sample, this clonotype was seen once. The V and J genes are TRBV20-1 and TRBJ2-7; D might be TRBD2 (6 bases). CDR1 DFQATT and CDR2 SNEGSKA come from the germline V gene (reference sequence). The CDR3 has 14 residues. V was shortened by 6 bases and J by 2 bases, with 17 bases between the two germline ends. CDR3 region: CSAPERVQTYEQYF. The CDR3 DNA follows: TGCAGTGCCCCCGAGCGGGTCCAAACCTACGAGCAGTACTTC.

The chain combines TRBV27 with TRBJ2-7; 8 bases are a match to TRBD2. This CDR3 has 17 amino acids. The V and J ends lost 3 bases and 2 bases, in that order; junction bases with no gene match: 12. Looked up from germline, CDR1 is MNHEY and CDR2 is SMNVEV (reference sequence). Written as DNA, the CDR3 is TGTGCCAGCAGTTTCCAGATAGCGGGATGGTACCCCTACGAGCAGTACTTC. Residues: CASSFQIAGWYPYEQYF.

The genes are TRBV7-2 and TRBJ2-7, with 8 bases fitting TRBD2. This CDR3 region has 15 residues. Germline assignment: CDR1 SGHTA and CDR2 FQGNSA. Trimming at V came to 3 bases and at J to 1 base, leaving 5 bases not matched to a gene. The CDR3 DNA reads TGTGCCAGCAGCTTGGGTAGCGGGACTTCCTACGAGCAGTACTTC. Translation: CASSLGSGTSYEQYF.

This rearrangement joins TRBV5-4 to TRBJ2-3; D call uncertain. The germline CDR1 and CDR2 sequences are SGHNT and YYREEE (reference sequence). The CDR3 is made up of 15 amino acids. V lost 0 bases and J 1 base, leaving 9 bases between the germline ends. For the CDR3, the DNA is TGTGCCAGCAGCTTGGACTCTTCTCGCACAGATACGCAGTATTTT. Amino acid sequence: CASSLDSSRTDTQYF. The full variable domain, completed using reference TRBV5-4 and TRBJ2-3, is ETGVTQSPTHLIKTRGQQVTLRCSSQSGHNTVSWYQQALGQGPQFIFQYYREEENGRGNFPPRFSGLQFPNYSSELNVNALELDDSALYLCASSLDSSRTDTQYFGPGTRLTVL.

The V and J genes are TRBV20-1 and TRBJ2-1; 9 bases map to TRBD2. Germline V gives CDR1 DFQATT, CDR2 SNEGSKA (reference sequence). The CDR3 has 15 amino acids. V shed 3 bases and J 1 base; nucleotides not matched to a gene: 4. The CDR3 is CSASLSGGSYNEQFF. The CDR3 coding sequence is TGCAGTGCTAGTCTCAGCGGGGGGTCCTACAATGAGCAGTTCTTC.

This clonotype was seen a handful of times. The chain carries TRBV20-1 and TRBJ2-5; TRBD2 aligns across 7 bases. The CDR3 extends over 13 amino acids. Trimming took 5 bases from V and 5 from J; bases not matched to a gene: 8. Germline lookup yields CDR1 DFQATT and CDR2 SNEGSKA (reference sequence). The CDR3 nucleotides read TGCAGTGCTTCTCCACTAGCGCGGGAGACCCAGTACTTC. Translation: CSASPLARETQYF.

This clonotype was recorded many times. The chain uses TRBV28 and TRBJ1-2; 11 bases are shared with TRBD1. The V segment lost 3 bases and the J segment 5 bases; nucleotides outside the gene matches: 5. This CDR3 comprises 15 residues. Germline loops: CDR1 MDHEN, CDR2 SYDVKM. In nucleotides, the CDR3 is TGTGCCAGCAGTTTGAGGACAGGGGGCCCTTATGGCTACACCTTC. Its translation is CASSLRTGGPYGYTF.

The chain carries TRBV12-3 or TRBV12-4 and TRBJ2-3; TRBD2 matches 14 bases. J gave up 0 bases and V 6 bases, and 5 bases lay outside the gene matches. CDR3 length: 17 amino acids. The CDR3 DNA reads as TGTGCCAGCAGCGCGGGACTAGCGGGAGCAAGCACAGATACGCAGTATTTT. It translates to CASSAGLAGASTDTQYF.

This sequence joins TRBV10-3 and TRBJ2-3; no reliable D call. Per the germline V gene, CDR1 is ENHRY and CDR2 is SYGVKD. With 6 bases removed from V and 2 bases from J, the gap between germline ends came to 15 bases. The CDR3 runs to 15 residues. The CDR3 loop is CAISDKGTLTDTQYF. CDR3 nucleotide sequence: TGTGCCATCAGCGACAAGGGTACCCTCACAGATACGCAGTATTTT.

This clonotype was seen a handful of times. V gene TRBV15 combines with J gene TRBJ2-7; no clear D. The CDR3 extends over 14 amino acids. CDR1 and CDR2 (germline): LNHNV, YYDKDF (reference sequence). Trimming cost V 4 bases and J 0 bases, with 10 bases left between them. CDR3 amino acids: CATSMSGSSYEQYF. Written as DNA, the CDR3 is TGTGCCACCAGCATGTCGGGTAGCTCCTACGAGCAGTACTTC. Looking up the rest from reference TRBV15 and TRBJ2-7 gives the full variable domain: DAMVIQNPRYQVTQFGKPVTLSCSQTLNHNVMYWYQQKSSQAPKLLFHYYDKDFNNEADTPDNFQSRRPNTSFCFLDIRSPGLGDTAMYLCATSMSGSSYEQYFGPGTRLTVT.

DNA for the CDR3: TGTGCCAGCCGCGTCGACAAAAACATTCAGTACTTC. Translating gives CASRVDKNIQYF. J is TRBJ2-4 and V is TRBV7-9; D gene uncertain. This CDR3 has 12 amino acids. The germline V gene encodes CDR1 SEHNR and CDR2 FQNEAQ (reference sequence). V shed 8 bases and J shed 3 bases, with 8 bases lying between them.

This clonotype was recorded a few times. The V and J genes are TRBV12-3 or TRBV12-4 and TRBJ2-1, with D unclear. The ends were cut back, 7 bases at V and 8 bases at J, with 15 bases in the middle. The CDR3 covers 13 residues. The chain's CDR3 is CASTHIIADEQFF. CDR3 DNA sequence: TGTGCCAGCACCCATATAATTGCGGATGAGCAGTTCTTC.